One and the same sample provided the 17 T cell receptor beta chains below, sequenced in a study of early T cells in non-severe SARS-CoV-2 infection. TCRdb recomputed calls from the 5' RACE reads with MiXCR, one row per CDR3 protein. The repertoire consists of 43,000 or so distinct CDR3 sequences, with about 7% occurring once and the leading ten covering 6.5% to 9.5%. Sequenced: whole blood. The receptors stem from an adult who was a healthcare worker with PCR-confirmed SARS-CoV-2 infection or an uninfected control (not recorded which).

J is TRBJ1-1 and V is TRBV7-9, with D perhaps TRBD1 (6 bases). The V and J ends lost 2 bases and 10 bases respectively, with 17 bases between them. This CDR3 comprises 14 residues. CDR1 is SEHNR and CDR2 is FQNEAQ in the germline V gene (reference sequence). Here the CDR3 reads CASSLPRQALTAFF. CDR3 DNA: TGTGCCAGCAGCTTACCCCGACAGGCCCTTACAGCTTTCTTT.

This clonotype came up many times. This chain links TRBV3-1 with TRBJ2-1; 15 bases align to TRBD2. The CDR3 runs to 19 residues. The germline CDR1 and CDR2 sequences are LGHDT and YNNKEL (reference sequence). The ends lost 0 bases at V and 0 bases at J; junction bases unmatched: 3. CDR3 DNA sequence: TGTGCCAGCAGCCAAGAGGGACTAGCGGGGGGCAGCTCCTACAATGAGCAGTTCTTC. This sequence encodes CASSQEGLAGGSSYNEQFF.

This clonotype was detected many times. The chain uses TRBV12-3 or TRBV12-4 and TRBJ1-5; a weak D match, TRBD1 (6 bases). The CDR3 spans 15 residues. Trimming shortened V by 1 base and J by 3 bases, and 10 bases separated the two germline ends. CDR3 in amino acids: CASSLDRALNQPQHF. The CDR3 DNA reads as TGTGCCAGCAGTTTAGACAGGGCCCTCAATCAGCCCCAGCATTTT.

This clonotype showed up many times. The chain couples TRBV3-1 to TRBJ1-5; no clear D gene. CDR3 length: 12 amino acids. Trimming pared 3 bases from V and 7 bases from J, leaving 7 bases between. CDR1 is LGHDT and CDR2 is YNNKEL in the germline V gene (reference sequence). The CDR3 DNA follows: TGTGCCAGCAGCCACGGACGCCAGCCCCAGCATTTT. It codes for CASSHGRQPQHF.

This clonotype was seen at least ten times. V gene TRBV4-3 combines with J gene TRBJ1-1, with D possibly being TRBD1 (6 bases). The CDR3 is 17 residues long. V was pared by 0 bases and J by 5 bases, with 19 bases between. CDR1 and CDR2 from the germline V gene are LGHNA and YSLEER. Here the CDR3 reads CASSQDDRTGGRTEAFF. In nucleotides, the CDR3 is TGCGCCAGCAGCCAAGATGACAGGACGGGGGGCAGGACTGAAGCTTTCTTT.

This clonotype was detected ten times or more. This chain uses TRBV25-1 with TRBJ2-5; 9 bases are a match to TRBD1. The germline V gene encodes CDR1 MGHDK and CDR2 SYGVNS. This CDR3 has 15 residues. With 4 bases clipped from V and 1 base from J, the junction kept 4 bases outside the gene matches. The CDR3 here is CASSGGTGFQETQYF. The CDR3 bases are TGTGCCAGCAGTGGGGGGACAGGGTTCCAAGAGACCCAGTACTTC.

This clonotype was seen a handful of times. The rearrangement links TRBV12-3 or TRBV12-4 to TRBJ1-1, with D hard to call. The germline V and J ends were trimmed by 7 bases and 5 bases, with 14 bases remaining between them. The CDR3 totals 13 residues. CDR3 coding DNA: TGTGCCAGCACCACGGAGGACGGGACTGAAGCTTTCTTT. This encodes CASTTEDGTEAFF.

This clonotype was picked up a small number of times. The chain couples TRBV27 to TRBJ2-7; the D gene is possibly TRBD2 (6 bases). V lost 7 bases and J 2 bases, leaving 15 bases between the germline ends. The CDR3 has 14 residues. CDR1 is MNHEY and CDR2 is SMNVEV in the germline V gene (reference sequence). CDR3 sequence reads: CASKEGLGAYEQYF. DNA of the CDR3: TGTGCCAGCAAGGAGGGGCTCGGAGCCTACGAGCAGTACTTC.

The V call is TRBV28, the J call TRBJ2-2, with no clear D. Germline loops: CDR1 MDHEN, CDR2 SYDVKM. V lost 1 base and J lost 6, with 12 bases in between. CDR3 length: 15 amino acids. CDR3 DNA sequence: TGTGCCAGCAGTTTATTCGTAGGGTATGCCGGGGAGCTGTTTTTT. Its translation: CASSLFVGYAGELFF.

This clonotype occurred a few times. The chain is built from TRBV19 and TRBJ2-4; TRBD1 matches at 8 bases. V was pared by 4 bases and J by 8 bases, with 7 bases of the junction left unmatched. The CDR3 is 14 residues long. Looked up from germline, CDR1 is LNHDA and CDR2 is SQIVND (reference sequence). The CDR3 nucleotides are TGTGCCAGTAGTACCCGACAGGGGCTCGACATTCAGTACTTC. Protein: CASSTRQGLDIQYF.

This clonotype was seen ten or more times. The chain couples TRBV6-8 to TRBJ2-1, with D perhaps TRBD2 (6 bases). This CDR3 contains 15 residues. Trimming removed 4 bases at V and 0 bases at J, with 10 bases between. Germline values: CDR1 MNHGY, CDR2 SAAAGT. In DNA form, the CDR3 reads TGTGCCAGCAGTTCGCGGGGAGGCTCCTACAATGAGCAGTTCTTC. Amino acid sequence: CASSSRGGSYNEQFF.

This clonotype appeared a few times. This chain links TRBV30 with TRBJ1-2, with 7 bases aligning to TRBD1. This CDR3 region has 13 residues. V lost 8 bases and J lost 4; bases outside the gene matches: 10. The germline V gene has CDR1 GTSNPN and CDR2 SVGIG (reference sequence). CDR3 region: CAGMDRSLYGYTF. In DNA, the CDR3 is TGTGCCGGGATGGACAGGTCCCTCTATGGCTACACCTTC.

The sample holds a few counts of this clonotype. V usage is TRBV20-1 and J usage is TRBJ2-1, with D perhaps matching TRBD2 (6 bases). Per germline, CDR1 DFQATT and CDR2 SNEGSKA (reference sequence). The CDR3 contains 12 residues. V was cut by 6 bases and J by 5 bases, with 11 bases left in between. The CDR3 DNA sequence: TGCAGTGCGGCGGGGCAAAACAATGAGCAGTTCTTC. Its translation is CSAAGQNNEQFF.

At least ten counts were recorded for this clonotype. At one end the junction does not follow the germline gene, possibly because of a read error. The J gene is TRBJ2-1, the V gene TRBV20-1; D call uncertain. From germline, CDR1 is DFQATT and CDR2 SNEGSKA (reference sequence). CDR3 length equals 12 residues. CDR3 DNA: TGCAGTGCTAGAGCGGAGACATCGGGTAGGGTCTTC. Protein sequence: CSARAETSGRVF.

This clonotype turned up a few times. V gene TRBV27 combines with J gene TRBJ1-4; 8 bases agree with TRBD1. With V trimmed by 4 bases and J by 7 bases, 5 bases remained unmatched. This CDR3 has 14 amino acids. The germline V gene has CDR1 MNHEY and CDR2 SMNVEV (reference sequence). The CDR3 bases are TGTGCCAGCAGTTCCCAGGGGGCAGGTGAAAAACTGTTTTTT. This sequence encodes CASSSQGAGEKLFF.

The sample holds a few counts of this clonotype. The J gene is TRBJ2-3, the V gene TRBV7-9, with 8 bases lining up with TRBD2. Germline V gives CDR1 SEHNR, CDR2 FQNEAQ (reference sequence). This CDR3 contains 15 residues. Trimming removed 0 bases from V and 1 base from J; junction bases left unmatched: 0. The CDR3 sequence: CASSLASGGTDTQYF. DNA for the CDR3: TGTGCCAGCAGCTTAGCTAGCGGGGGCACAGATACGCAGTATTTT.

The chain has TRBV4-2 and TRBJ2-1; 10 nucleotides line up with TRBD1. V shed 3 bases, J shed 5 bases, and the junction held 7 bases outside the gene matches. The CDR3 totals 16 residues. CDR1 and CDR2 (germline): LGHNA, YNFKEQ. The CDR3 DNA is TGTGCCAGCAGCCACGGAGACAGGGGGCGTGACAATGAGCAGTTCTTC. It translates to CASSHGDRGRDNEQFF.